The 13 T cell receptor beta chains below were found in one sample sequenced in a study of spatial heterogeneity in lung cancer. Using its own MiXCR run on the 5' RACE reads, TCRdb lists one record per CDR3 protein. The sample holds roughly 4,500 distinct CDR3 sequences, approximately 35% seen once. Stated time point: sample taken at primary tumor resection. Without sorting, whole RNA was sequenced from tumor, nontumor lung or frozen PBMC. This sample comprised PBMCs, obtained at surgery. Receptors were obtained from a male donor with early-stage non-small cell lung cancer.

By share of the sample, this clonotype is medium-sized. Because this beta chain is a stray read in a library intended to capture alpha chains, its abundance should not be given much weight. The CDR3, as DNA: TGTGCCACCAGTGATAGTCGGGGACTAGCGTCACTATACAATGAGCAGTTCTTC. Protein sequence: CATSDSRGLASLYNEQFF. The V gene is TRBV24-1, the J gene TRBJ2-1, with 10 bases matching TRBD2. Trimming at V came to 3 bases and at J to 4 bases, leaving 11 bases not matched to a gene. From germline, CDR1 is KGHDR and CDR2 SFDVKD. The CDR3 consists of 18 residues.

Concerning this clonotype itself: Little can be read into the size of this beta chain, an off-target read in a library designed for alpha chains. This chain links TRBV7-9 with TRBJ1-1; 9 bases are shared with TRBD1. The CDR3 extends over 15 amino acids. J gave up 0 bases and V 6 bases, and 5 bases lay outside the gene matches. The germline gives CDR1 SEHNR, CDR2 FQNEAQ (reference sequence). The chain's CDR3 is CASRGQGPLNTEAFF. In DNA, the CDR3 is TGTGCCAGCAGGGGACAGGGACCCCTGAACACTGAAGCTTTCTTT. Combining the CDR3 with reference TRBV7-9 and TRBJ1-1 gives the whole variable domain DTGVSQNPRHKITKRGQNVTFRCDPISEHNRLYWYRQTLGQGPEFLTYFQNEAQLEKSRLLSDRFSAERPKGSFSTLEIQRTEQGDSAMYLCASRGQGPLNTEAFFGQGTRLTVV.

This clonotype was seen a handful of times. The library was designed around alpha chains, so this beta chain is a stray read whose abundance carries little weight. The chain combines TRBV29-1 with TRBJ2-5; D may be TRBD1 (6 bases). The CDR3 is 14 amino acids. The V gene lost 6 bases and the J gene lost 4 bases, with 18 bases spanning the gap. CDR1 and CDR2 (germline): SQVTM, ANQGSEA. CDR3 protein: CSVGPGTKGETQYF. The CDR3, as DNA: TGCAGCGTGGGACCCGGGACAAAGGGAGAGACCCAGTACTTC.

Turning to this clonotype: This beta chain lies outside the target of a library built for alpha chains; its clone size means little. The V and J genes are TRBV3-1 and TRBJ2-3, with D unresolved. The CDR3 spans 15 residues. Between the trimmed V and J ends, which lost 1 base and 2 bases, there was a span of 10 bases. Germline CDR1 reads LGHDT; CDR2 reads YNNKEL (reference sequence). The CDR3 bases are TGTGCCAGCAGCCAAGTTGGGGTTCTCACAGATACGCAGTATTTT. This sequence encodes CASSQVGVLTDTQYF.

Note on this clonotype: Since the library was made to target alpha chains, this beta chain is a stray read and its abundance is not meaningful. The rearrangement joins TRBV5-1 to TRBJ2-5, with 7 bases matching TRBD1. In germline, CDR1 is SGHRS, CDR2 YFSETQ. The CDR3 spans 13 residues. Trimming removed 4 bases from V and 5 bases from J; junction bases left unmatched: 5. CDR3: CASSPRGQETQYF. The DNA of the CDR3 is TGCGCCAGCAGCCCGAGGGGGCAGGAGACCCAGTACTTC.

This clonotype showed up just once. The size of this beta chain means little, since it is a stray read in a library made for alpha chains. This chain connects TRBV18 to TRBJ2-7; weak D call: TRBD2 (6 bases). Trimming left V 3 bases short and J 3 bases short, with 12 bases between. The V gene's germline CDR1 is KGHSH and CDR2 LQKENI. The CDR3 has 14 residues. CDR3 DNA sequence: TGTGCCAGCTCACCGCGACGGGACTTCTACGAGCAGTACTTC. Encoded protein: CASSPRRDFYEQYF.

This clonotype is labeled medium-sized. Within a library made for alpha chains, this beta chain is off target, and its count is uninformative. The chain couples TRBV24-1 to TRBJ2-1, with D possibly being TRBD1 (6 bases). This CDR3 is built from 13 residues. The germline V and J ends were trimmed by 3 bases and 9 bases, with 11 bases remaining between them. Per the germline V gene, CDR1 is KGHDR and CDR2 is SFDVKD. In nucleotides, the CDR3 is TGTGCCACCAGTGATCCAATCAGGGGTGAGCAGTTCTTC. Amino acids: CATSDPIRGEQFF.

Remarks on this clonotype: In a library made to pick up alpha chains, this beta chain is a stray read with a size that means little. The chain has TRBV28 and TRBJ2-1, with D tentatively TRBD1 (5 bases). V was clipped by 8 bases and J by 7 bases, with 15 bases between them. This CDR3 is 13 amino acids long. Germline CDR1 MDHEN, CDR2 SYDVKM. The CDR3 coding sequence is TGTGCCAGCGACGGATCATCAGGGAATGAGCAGTTCTTC. Protein product: CASDGSSGNEQFF. The variable domain in full, completed from reference TRBV28 and TRBJ2-1, reads DVKVTQSSRYLVKRTGEKVFLECVQDMDHENMFWYRQDPGLGLRLIYFSYDVKMKEKGDIPEGYSVSREKKERFSLILESASTNQTSMYLCASDGSSGNEQFFGPGTRLTVL.

This clonotype was observed a handful of times. Because the library targeted alpha chains, this beta chain is an off-target read whose size means little. The chain links TRBV12-5 to TRBJ2-1, with 7 bases aligning to TRBD2. V trimming: 6 bases; J trimming: 9 bases; junction bases outside the gene matches: 5. Germline V gene data show CDR1 as LGHNT and CDR2 as FRNRAP. The CDR3 runs to 12 residues. The CDR3 sequence is CASGPGRGEQFF. The DNA for the CDR3 is TGTGCTAGTGGCCCGGGGAGGGGTGAGCAGTTCTTC.

As concerns this clonotype: The library was built for alpha chains, so this beta chain is an off-target read and its size means little. The gene calls are TRBV20-1 and TRBJ2-7; 7 bases map to TRBD2. The V segment lost 6 bases and the J segment 0 bases; nucleotides outside the gene matches: 14. Germline V lookup: CDR1 DFQATT, CDR2 SNEGSKA (reference sequence). The CDR3 spans 16 residues. The CDR3 DNA sequence: TGCAGTGCCCCGGGGGAGACGGGAGGACACTCCTACGAGCAGTACTTC. The encoded protein is CSAPGETGGHSYEQYF.

As regards this clonotype: This beta chain slipped into a library made for alpha chains as a stray read, so its size is not meaningful. The rearrangement uses TRBV24-1 and TRBJ2-3, with TRBD1 identical over 12 bases. Germline lookup yields CDR1 KGHDR and CDR2 SFDVKD. Unmatched junction bases numbered 3, after V lost 8 bases and J lost 4 bases. This CDR3 spans 14 amino acids. CDR3 region: CATMGQGASDTQYF. CDR3 in DNA: TGTGCCACCATGGGACAGGGGGCGTCAGATACGCAGTATTTT.

This clonotype appeared a single time. With the library built for alpha chains, this beta chain is off target and its frequency is not meaningful. CDR3 region: CASRGGSYEQYF. CDR3 DNA: TGTGCCAGCAGGGGCGGAAGCTACGAGCAGTACTTC. The chain employs TRBV7-2 and TRBJ2-7; D gene uncertain. Germline CDR1 and CDR2: SGHTA and FQGNSA. Deletions cut 6 bases from V and 3 bases from J, with 9 bases between. The CDR3 is made up of 12 amino acids.

This clonotype was seen more than once but under ten times. Little can be read into the size of this beta chain, an off-target read in a library designed for alpha chains. This chain uses TRBV6-1 with TRBJ2-3; maybe TRBD2 (5 bases). Germline values: CDR1 MNHNS, CDR2 SASEGT. Trimming stripped 1 base from V and 4 bases from J, with 12 bases between. The CDR3 has 15 residues. The CDR3 coding sequence is TGTGCCAGCAGTGAAGGGGAGTTGCCGCCAGATACGCAGTATTTT. Translation gives CASSEGELPPDTQYF.